Listed below are T cell receptor beta chains from one sample, sequenced in a study of cytomegalovirus exposure and HLA in healthy donors. Profiled with immunoSEQ multiplex PCR; TCRdb holds only in-frame clones, not every one. The data contain tens of thousands of clones, 92% of them seen just once; the ten biggest clones take up almost 1.5%. The sample consisted of PBMCs. The receptors derive from a man in his late teens or twenties in good health and CMV-seronegative. Each CDR3 is given with its conserved first and last residue. D genes are given only for firm matches. Clone size is stated in some rows and not others, as once, few, many or a class when expanded.

CDR3 protein | CDR3 DNA | clone size | J gene | V gene | D gene
CSVEVKSSGFIREQYF | TGCAGCGTTGAAGTGAAATCTAGCGGATTTATACGAGAGCAGTACTTC | NA | TRBJ2-7 | TRBV29-1 | TRBD2
CASSTGTSGRYEQYF | TGTGCCAGCAGCACCGGGACTAGCGGGAGGTACGAGCAGTACTTC | NA | TRBJ2-7 | TRBV5-6 | TRBD2
CAWNLAGGYNEQFF | TGTGCCTGGAATCTAGCGGGAGGTTACAATGAGCAGTTCTTC | NA | TRBJ2-1 | TRBV30 | TRBD2
CASSRTGGVTGANVLTF | TGTGCCAGCAGCCGGACAGGGGGCGTAACTGGGGCCAACGTCCTGACTTTC | NA | TRBJ2-6 | TRBV11-1 | TRBD1
CASSLDQGINQPQHF | TGTGCCAGCAGCTTAGATCAGGGAATCAATCAGCCCCAGCATTTT | NA | TRBJ1-5 | TRBV7-2 | NA
CASSEGLGGTNNEQFF | TGCGCCAGCAGTGAGGGGCTAGGCGGGACGAACAATGAGCAGTTCTTC | NA | TRBJ2-1 | TRBV10-1 | NA
CASRGTAGETQYF | TGTGCCAGCAGGGGGACAGCCGGGGAGACCCAGTACTTC | NA | TRBJ2-5 | TRBV7-9 | TRBD1
CASSSTLTGNEQFF | TGTGCCAGCAGCTCGACTCTGACAGGAAATGAGCAGTTCTTC | once | TRBJ2-1 | TRBV7-2 | NA
CASSKGSRETQYF | TGTGCCAGCAGCAAAGGGAGTCGGGAGACCCAGTACTTC | NA | TRBJ2-5 | TRBV21-1 | NA
CASSRTYSDEQYF | TGTGCCAGCAGCCGTACCTACTCGGACGAGCAGTACTTC | NA | TRBJ2-7 | TRBV5-4 | NA
CASSSLDYEQYF | TGTGCCAGCAGTTCACTCGACTACGAGCAGTACTTC | NA | TRBJ2-7 | TRBV7-6 | NA
CASRTANTGELFF | TGTGCCAGTCGGACAGCGAACACCGGGGAGCTGTTTTTT | NA | TRBJ2-2 | TRBV28 | NA
CASSPTSARVGYGYTF | TGTGCCAGCAGCCCGACGAGTGCCAGGGTCGGCTATGGCTACACCTTC | NA | TRBJ1-2 | TRBV7-2 | NA
CASSVAWGGANTEAFF | TGTGCCAGCAGCGTAGCTTGGGGGGGGGCTAACACTGAAGCTTTCTTT | NA | TRBJ1-1 | TRBV9 | NA
CASSSGQGGEQYF | TGTGCCAGCAGTTCCGGACAGGGGGGCGAGCAGTACTTC | NA | TRBJ2-7 | TRBV28 | TRBD1
CASSPDSHGTDTQYF | TGTGCCAGTAGTCCGGACAGTCACGGCACAGATACGCAGTATTTT | NA | TRBJ2-3 | TRBV19 | NA
CASSHPRGETQYF | TGTGCCAGCAGCCATCCTAGAGGAGAGACCCAGTACTTC | NA | TRBJ2-5 | TRBV4-2 | NA
CASSAGQEEQYF | TGTGCCAGCAGCGCGGGACAGGAGGAGCAGTACTTC | NA | TRBJ2-7 | TRBV5-4 | TRBD1
CASSELGLTYEQYF | TGCGCCAGCAGTGAGTTGGGACTCACCTACGAGCAGTACTTC | NA | TRBJ2-7 | TRBV10-2 | NA
CASSEGQLQETQYF | TGTGCCAGCAGTGAAGGACAGCTCCAAGAGACCCAGTACTTC | NA | TRBJ2-5 | TRBV2 | NA
CATSGQGHQPQHF | TGTGCCACCAGTGGCCAGGGGCATCAGCCCCAGCATTTT | NA | TRBJ1-5 | TRBV15 | NA
CASSSGQGNSYPQHF | TGTGCCAGCAGTTCTGGACAGGGCAATTCGTATCCCCAGCATTTT | NA | TRBJ1-5 | TRBV28 | TRBD1
CASSLGPGTTGELFF | TGTGCCAGCAGCTTAGGCCCAGGAACCACCGGGGAGCTGTTTTTT | NA | TRBJ2-2 | TRBV7-7 | NA
CATSKDRAANTEAFF | TGTGCCACCAGCAAAGACAGGGCGGCGAACACTGAAGCTTTCTTT | NA | TRBJ1-1 | TRBV15 | TRBD1